The 2 T cell receptor beta chains given below trace back to one sample, sequenced in a study of T cells in pancreatic ductal adenocarcinoma (dated by TCRdb to between 2016 and 2019). The pancreatic ductal adenocarcinoma patients who were selected had gone through surgery without receiving any neoadjuvant therapy. Library preparation used the immunoSEQ multiplex PCR assay. Imported from immuneACCESS, the table was reduced by TCRdb to in-frame sequences with V and J called. These copies leave out some clones; in studies compared against another copy, an unresolved V gene accounts for under half, and the cause of the remainder is not known. This sample lists roughly 9,000 clones; under 70% were detected once. The ten largest clones capture more than 25% of the sample. The sequencing input was pancreatic tumor tissue. These receptors were collected from a human donor with pancreatic ductal adenocarcinoma.

V gene TRBV6-5 combines with J gene TRBJ2-3, with 10 bases identical to TRBD2. CDR3 length: 15 amino acids. V dropped 6 bases and J dropped 4; count of bases not matched to a gene: 7. Per germline, CDR1 MNHEY and CDR2 SVGAGI. The CDR3 sequence: CASSLSGRLPDTQYF. CDR3 in DNA: TGTGCCAGCAGCCTTAGCGGGAGGCTCCCAGATACGCAGTATTTT.

In this sample, this clone turned up a few times. The chain has TRBV2 and TRBJ2-7; D ambiguous. This CDR3 is 13 amino acids long. The germline V and J ends were trimmed by 3 bases and 5 bases, with 11 bases remaining between them. Germline V gene data show CDR1 as SNHLY and CDR2 as FYNNEI. This CDR3 reads CASSDFRRHEQYF. CDR3 bases: TGTGCCAGCAGTGATTTCAGACGCCACGAGCAGTACTTC.